This T cell receptor beta chain is drawn from a study of T cells in Graves' hyperthyroidism and ophthalmopathy. TCR beta CDR3 regions were amplified from RNA. A set of HTBI primers served as the primers for a first-round RT-PCR of the TCR CDR3. Using its own MiXCR run on the multiplex PCR reads, TCRdb lists one record per CDR3 protein. Among about 840,000 distinct CDR3 sequences, about two fifths were seen once, and the ten largest hold 7.5% to 9.5%. CDR3 size: 16 residues. The V gene's germline CDR1 is SGHRS and CDR2 YFSETQ. The junction had 14 bases not matched to a gene; V was cut back by 6 bases and J by 6 bases.

Sequenced: blood. The genes are TRBV5-1 and TRBJ2-7, with TRBD2 matching 11 bases. The clonotype originates from a man between 18 and 29 years old with Graves' hyperthyroidism. Here the CDR3 DNA reads TGCGCCAGCACCGGTACTAGCGGGGGACCTGCTTCCGAGCAGTACTTC. This sequence encodes CASTGTSGGPASEQYF. The whole variable domain, remainder taken from reference TRBV5-1 and TRBJ2-7, is KAGVTQTPRYLIKTRGQQVTLSCSPISGHRSVSWYQQTPGQGLQFLFEYFSETQRNKGNFPGRFSGRQFSNSRSEMNVSTLELGDSALYLCASTGTSGGPASEQYFGPGTRLTVT.